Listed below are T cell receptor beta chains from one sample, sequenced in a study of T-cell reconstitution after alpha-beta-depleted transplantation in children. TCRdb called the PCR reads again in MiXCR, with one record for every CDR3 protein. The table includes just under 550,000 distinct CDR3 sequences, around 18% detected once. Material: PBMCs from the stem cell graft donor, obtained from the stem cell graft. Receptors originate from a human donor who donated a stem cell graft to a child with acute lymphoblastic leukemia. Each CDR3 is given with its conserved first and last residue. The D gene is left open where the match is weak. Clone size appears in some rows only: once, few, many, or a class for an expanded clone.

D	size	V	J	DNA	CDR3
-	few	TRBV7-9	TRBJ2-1	TGTGCCAGCAGCCTGGGGGCAGGGCTGTGGGATGAGCAGTTCTTC	CASSLGAGLWDEQFF
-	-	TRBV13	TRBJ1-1	TGTGCCAGCAGCTTGGGGTCAGCGCTCTTTTACACTGAAGCTTTCTTC	CASSLGSALFYTEAFF
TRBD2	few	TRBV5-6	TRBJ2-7	TGTGCCAGCAGCCCGGGACTAGCGGGAGGGGGGCAGTACTTC	CASSPGLAGGGQYF
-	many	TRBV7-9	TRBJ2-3	TGTGCCAGCAGCGCAAGGGGGGTTAGCACAGATACGCAGTATTTT	CASSARGVSTDTQYF
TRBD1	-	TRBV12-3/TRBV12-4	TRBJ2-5	TGTGCCAGCAGTACGACCGACAGGGAGGAGACCCAGTACTTC	CASSTTDREETQYF
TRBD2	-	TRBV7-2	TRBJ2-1	TGTGCCAGCTCCAGAGCGGGAACAACCTACAATGAGCAGTTCTTC	CASSRAGTTYNEQFF
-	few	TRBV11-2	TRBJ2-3	TGTGCCAGCAGCTTACATCCTAGCCGATCCACAGATACGCAGTATTTT	CASSLHPSRSTDTQYF
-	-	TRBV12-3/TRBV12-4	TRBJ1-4	TGTGCCAGCAGAGATTCGGGACTCGGGGAAGAAAAACTGTTTTTT	CASRDSGLGEEKLFF
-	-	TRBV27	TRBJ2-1	TGTGCCAGCAGTTTTAGTTCCACTTACGATGAGCAGTTCTTC	CASSFSSTYDEQFF
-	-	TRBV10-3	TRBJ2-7	TGTGCCATCAGTGAGTCGAGTAGGAGCTCCTACGAGCAGTACTTC	CAISESSRSSYEQYF
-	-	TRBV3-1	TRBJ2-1	TGTGCCACCACCCAGGCCCCAGGGGAGGGGTACAATGAGCAGTTCTTC	CATTQAPGEGYNEQFF
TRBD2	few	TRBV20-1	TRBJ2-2	TGCAGTGCTAGGACTAGCGGGAGGGCCGGCACCGGGGAGCTGTTTTTT	CSARTSGRAGTGELFF
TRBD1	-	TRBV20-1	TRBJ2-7	TGCAGTGCTAGAATCCCAGGGGGCGCTCGGGGCGAGCAGTACTTC	CSARIPGGARGEQYF
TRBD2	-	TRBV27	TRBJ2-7	TGTGCCAGCAGTCCGTGGGCGGGAGGGATCTCCTACGAGCAGTACTTC	CASSPWAGGISYEQYF
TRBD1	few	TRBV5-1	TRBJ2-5	TGCGCCAGCAGCATGACAGGGTCCGTTGGGGAGACCCAGTACTTC	CASSMTGSVGETQYF
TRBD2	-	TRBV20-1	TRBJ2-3	TGCAGTGCTAGTTACCGGGAGGGGCACACAGATACGCAGTATTTT	CSASYREGHTDTQYF
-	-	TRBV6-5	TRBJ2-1	TGTGCCAGCAGTTACTCGACCGGTGAGCAGTTCTTC	CASSYSTGEQFF
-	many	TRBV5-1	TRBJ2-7	TGCGCCAGCAGGACAGGTTCCTACGAGCAGTACTTC	CASRTGSYEQYF
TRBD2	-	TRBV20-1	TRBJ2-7	TGCAGTGCTAGGATCCTAGCGGGGGATTTTTACGAGCAGTACTTC	CSARILAGDFYEQYF
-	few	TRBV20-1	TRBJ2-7	TGCTGTGCCCTAGATCTCCATGGCAGGCAGTGGTACGAGCAGTACTTC	CCALDLHGRQWYEQYF
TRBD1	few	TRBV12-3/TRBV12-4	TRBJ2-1	TGTGCCAGCAGTCTCCCGTCCGGGACAGGGGTGGGCAATGAGCAGTTCTTC	CASSLPSGTGVGNEQFF
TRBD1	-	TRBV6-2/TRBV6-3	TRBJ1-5	TGTGCCAGCAGTTACAAGGGGACAGGGGTTTATCAGCCCCAGCATTTT	CASSYKGTGVYQPQHF
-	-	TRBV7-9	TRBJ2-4	TGTGCCAGCAGCCCGGTGGGGGTGGGCATTCAGTACTTC	CASSPVGVGIQYF
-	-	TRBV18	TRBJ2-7	TGTGCCAGCTCAGCGACCTGGACGGTCTACGAGCAGTACTTC	CASSATWTVYEQYF
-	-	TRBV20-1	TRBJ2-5	TGCAGTGCTGGAGTGGCCTCTCCCATCCAAGAGACCCAGTACTTC	CSAGVASPIQETQYF
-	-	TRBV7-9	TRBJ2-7	TGTGCCAGCAGCCTAGGGACGGCCATTACCTACGAGCAGTACTTC	CASSLGTAITYEQYF
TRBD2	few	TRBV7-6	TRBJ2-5	TGTGCCAGCAGCTTCTATAGCGGGAGAGGACAGACCCAGTACTTC	CASSFYSGRGQTQYF
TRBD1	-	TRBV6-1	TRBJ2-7	TGTGCCAGCAGTGCCCGGGACAGAGGGGTTTACGAGCAGTACTTC	CASSARDRGVYEQYF
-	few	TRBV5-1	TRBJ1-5	TGCGCCAGCAGCTTGGACGGGGTCAGCAATCAGCCCCAGCATTTT	CASSLDGVSNQPQHF
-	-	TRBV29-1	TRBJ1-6	TGCAGCGTCCTAGATAACACTTATAATTCACCCCTCCACTTT	CSVLDNTYNSPLHF
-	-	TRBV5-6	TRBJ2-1	TGTGCCAGCAGCCAGGGGTACAAGACCTACAATGAGCAGTTCTTC	CASSQGYKTYNEQFF
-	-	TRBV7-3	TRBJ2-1	TGTGCCAGCAGCTTGGGCCCGGATGGAAACAATGAGCAGTTCTTC	CASSLGPDGNNEQFF